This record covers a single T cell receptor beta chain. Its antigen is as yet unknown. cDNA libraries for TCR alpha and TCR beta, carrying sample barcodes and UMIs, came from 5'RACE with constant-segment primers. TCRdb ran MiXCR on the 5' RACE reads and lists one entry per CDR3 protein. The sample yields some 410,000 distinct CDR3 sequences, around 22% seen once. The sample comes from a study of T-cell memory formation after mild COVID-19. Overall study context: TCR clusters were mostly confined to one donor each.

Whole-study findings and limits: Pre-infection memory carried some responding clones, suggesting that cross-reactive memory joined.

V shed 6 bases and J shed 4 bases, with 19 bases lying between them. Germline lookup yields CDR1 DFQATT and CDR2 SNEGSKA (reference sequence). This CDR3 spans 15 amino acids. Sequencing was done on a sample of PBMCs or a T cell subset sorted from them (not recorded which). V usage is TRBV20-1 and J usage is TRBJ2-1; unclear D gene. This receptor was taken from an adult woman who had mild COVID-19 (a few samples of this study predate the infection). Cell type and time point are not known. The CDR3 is CSARPMGNDYNEQFF. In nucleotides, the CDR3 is TGCAGTGCCCGGCCAATGGGGAACGATTACAATGAGCAGTTCTTC.